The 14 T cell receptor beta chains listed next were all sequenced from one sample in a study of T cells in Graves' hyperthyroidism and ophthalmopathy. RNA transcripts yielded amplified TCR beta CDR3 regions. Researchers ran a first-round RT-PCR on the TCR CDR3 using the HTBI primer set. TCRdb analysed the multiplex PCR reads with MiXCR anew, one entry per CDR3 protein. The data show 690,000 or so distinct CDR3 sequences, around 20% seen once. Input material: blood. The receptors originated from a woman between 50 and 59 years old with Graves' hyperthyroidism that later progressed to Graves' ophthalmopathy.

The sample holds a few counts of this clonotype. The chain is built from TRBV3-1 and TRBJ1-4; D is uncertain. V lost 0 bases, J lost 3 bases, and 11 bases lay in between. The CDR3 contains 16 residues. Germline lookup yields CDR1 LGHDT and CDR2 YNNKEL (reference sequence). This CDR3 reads CASSQDRLVANEKLFF. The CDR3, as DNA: TGTGCCAGCAGCCAAGATCGGTTGGTAGCTAATGAAAAACTGTTTTTT. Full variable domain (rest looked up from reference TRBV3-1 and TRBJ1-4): DTAVSQTPKYLVTQMGNDKSIKCEQNLGHDTMYWYKQDSKKFLKIMFSYNNKELIINETVPNRFSPKSPDKAHLNLHINSLELGDSAVYFCASSQDRLVANEKLFFGSGTQLSVL.

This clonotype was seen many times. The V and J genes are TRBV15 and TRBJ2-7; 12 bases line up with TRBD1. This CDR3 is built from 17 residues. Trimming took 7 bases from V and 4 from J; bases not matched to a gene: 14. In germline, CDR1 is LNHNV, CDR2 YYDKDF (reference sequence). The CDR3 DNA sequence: TGTGCCACCAAAGCTTCCCAGGGACAGGGGGCGTTGTACGAGCAGTACTTC. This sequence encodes CATKASQGQGALYEQYF.

This CDR3 is CASSATSIGTGGPTYEQYF. CDR3 nucleotides: TGTGCCAGCAGTGCGACCTCGATCGGGACAGGGGGCCCAACCTACGAGCAGTACTTC. J is TRBJ2-7 and V is TRBV12-3 or TRBV12-4; 12 bases are a match to TRBD1. This CDR3 comprises 19 residues. V lost 5 bases to trimming and J lost 2 bases; unmatched junction nucleotides: 16.

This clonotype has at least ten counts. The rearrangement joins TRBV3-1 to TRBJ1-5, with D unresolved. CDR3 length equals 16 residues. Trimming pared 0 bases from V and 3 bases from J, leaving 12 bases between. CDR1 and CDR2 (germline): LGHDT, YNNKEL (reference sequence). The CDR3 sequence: CASSQDAGVHNQPQHF. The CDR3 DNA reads TGTGCCAGCAGCCAAGATGCCGGGGTGCACAATCAGCCCCAGCATTTT.

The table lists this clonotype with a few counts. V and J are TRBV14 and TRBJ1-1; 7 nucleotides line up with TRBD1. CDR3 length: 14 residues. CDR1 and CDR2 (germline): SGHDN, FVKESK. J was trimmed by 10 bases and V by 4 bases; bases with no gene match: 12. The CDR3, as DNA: TGTGCCAGCAGCCCCTACAGGGGCATTTTCGGAGCTTTCTTT. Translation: CASSPYRGIFGAFF.

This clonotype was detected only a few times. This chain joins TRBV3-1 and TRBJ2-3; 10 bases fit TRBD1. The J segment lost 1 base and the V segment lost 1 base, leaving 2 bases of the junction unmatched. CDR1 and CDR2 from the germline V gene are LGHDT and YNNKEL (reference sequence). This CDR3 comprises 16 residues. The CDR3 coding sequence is TGTGCCAGCAGCCAAGTCGGGACAGGGGGCACAGATACGCAGTATTTT. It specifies CASSQVGTGGTDTQYF.

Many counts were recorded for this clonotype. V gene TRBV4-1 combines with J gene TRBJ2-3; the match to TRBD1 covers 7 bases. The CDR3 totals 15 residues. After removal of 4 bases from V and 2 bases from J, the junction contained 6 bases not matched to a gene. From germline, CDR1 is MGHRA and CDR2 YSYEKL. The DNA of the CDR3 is TGCGCCAGCAGCCCCCAGACAGGGTACACAGATACGCAGTATTTT. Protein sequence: CASSPQTGYTDTQYF.

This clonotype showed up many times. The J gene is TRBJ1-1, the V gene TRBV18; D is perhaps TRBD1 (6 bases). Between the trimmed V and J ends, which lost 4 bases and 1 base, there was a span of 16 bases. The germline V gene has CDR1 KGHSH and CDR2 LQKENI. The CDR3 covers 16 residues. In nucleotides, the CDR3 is TGTGCCAGCTCACGAACCGCAGGGGATTCGAACACTGAAGCTTTCTTT. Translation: CASSRTAGDSNTEAFF.

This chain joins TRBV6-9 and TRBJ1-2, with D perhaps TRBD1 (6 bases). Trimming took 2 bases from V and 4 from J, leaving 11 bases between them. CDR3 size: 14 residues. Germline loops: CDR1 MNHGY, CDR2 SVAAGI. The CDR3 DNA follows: TGTGCCAGCAGTTATGGGGGCTTTAGCTATGGCTACACCTTC. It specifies CASSYGGFSYGYTF.

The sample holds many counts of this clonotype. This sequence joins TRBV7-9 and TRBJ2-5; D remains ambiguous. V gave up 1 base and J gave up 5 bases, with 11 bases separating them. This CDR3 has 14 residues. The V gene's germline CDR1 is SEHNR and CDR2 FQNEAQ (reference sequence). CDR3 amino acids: CASSLVPESETQYF. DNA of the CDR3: TGTGCCAGCAGCTTAGTTCCGGAGAGTGAGACCCAGTACTTC.

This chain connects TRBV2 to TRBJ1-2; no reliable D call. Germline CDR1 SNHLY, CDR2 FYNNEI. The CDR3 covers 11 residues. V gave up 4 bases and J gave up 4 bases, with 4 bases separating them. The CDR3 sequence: CASSGSYGYTF. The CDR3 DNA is TGTGCCAGCAGTGGGTCCTATGGCTACACCTTC. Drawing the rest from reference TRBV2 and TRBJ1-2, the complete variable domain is EPEVTQTPSHQVTQMGQEVILRCVPISNHLYFYWYRQILGQKVEFLVSFYNNEISEKSEIFDDQFSVERPDGSNFTLKIRSTKLEDSAMYFCASSGSYGYTFGSGTRLTVV.

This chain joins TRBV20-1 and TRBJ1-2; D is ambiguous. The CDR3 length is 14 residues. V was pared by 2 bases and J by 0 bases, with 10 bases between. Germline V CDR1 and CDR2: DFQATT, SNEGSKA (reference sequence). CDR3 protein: CSARLPLSNYGYTF. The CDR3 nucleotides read TGCAGTGCTAGATTACCGCTATCTAACTATGGCTACACCTTC.

CDR3 amino acids: CASTLWRSGNTIYF. The CDR3 nucleotides are TGTGCCAGTACTTTGTGGCGCTCTGGAAACACCATATATTTT. The J gene is TRBJ1-3, the V gene TRBV19; D not resolved. The germline gives CDR1 LNHDA, CDR2 SQIVND (reference sequence). The CDR3 consists of 14 residues. Deletions cut 7 bases from V and 0 bases from J, with 10 bases between.

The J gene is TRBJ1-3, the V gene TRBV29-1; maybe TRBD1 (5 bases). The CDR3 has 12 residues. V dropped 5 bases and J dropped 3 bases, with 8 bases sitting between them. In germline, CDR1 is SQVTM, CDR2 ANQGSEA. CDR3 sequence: CSVRDFGNTIYF. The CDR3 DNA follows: TGCAGCGTTAGGGACTTTGGAAACACCATATATTTT.